These 5 T cell receptor beta chains were sequenced from one sample in a study of cytomegalovirus exposure and HLA in healthy donors. Use of 60 Vbeta and 13 Jbeta primers characterized the PCR. The protocol was immunoSEQ multiplex PCR, while the TCRdb copy is restricted to in-frame clones and leaves out a portion. This sample has tens of thousands of clones, with around four fifths found just once. Sequenced material: PBMCs. The receptor set was obtained from a man younger than 45 in good health and CMV-seronegative.

The chain employs TRBV30 and TRBJ1-6; 7 nucleotides line up with TRBD1. Germline assignment: CDR1 GTSNPN and CDR2 SVGIG (reference sequence). This CDR3 region has 16 residues. Losses at the gene ends were 0 bases for V and 3 bases for J; bases not matched to a gene: 5. The CDR3 region has the DNA TGTGCCTGGAGTGTACAGGGGAAGCTCTATAATTCACCCCTCCACTTT. It encodes CAWSVQGKLYNSPLHF. The variable domain in full, completed from reference TRBV30 and TRBJ1-6, reads SQTIHQWPATLVQPVGSPLSLECTVEGTSNPNLYWYRQAAGRGLQLLFYSVGIGQISSEVPQNLSASRPQDRQFILSSKKLLLSDSGFYLCAWSVQGKLYNSPLHFGNGTRLTVT.

This rearrangement joins TRBV5-4 to TRBJ2-3; weak D call: TRBD2 (6 bases). V lost 4 bases to trimming and J lost 0 bases, with 12 bases between them. CDR3 length: 15 residues. In germline, CDR1 is SGHNT, CDR2 YYREEE (reference sequence). The CDR3 DNA is TGTGCCAGCAGCCTAGCGATTACTAGCACAGATACGCAGTATTTT. Translated, it gives CASSLAITSTDTQYF.

This chain joins TRBV7-6 and TRBJ1-2, with TRBD1 as a possible D gene (5 bases). CDR3 length equals 13 residues. V was cut by 3 bases and J by 4 bases, with 9 bases left in between. Germline V lookup: CDR1 SGHVS, CDR2 FNYEAQ. This CDR3 reads CASSLGDFYGYTF. CDR3 bases: TGTGCCAGCAGCTTGGGGGACTTCTATGGCTACACCTTC.

This chain joins TRBV11-2 and TRBJ2-2; the D gene is possibly TRBD2 (5 bases). This CDR3 spans 16 amino acids. The V end lost 4 bases, the J end lost 7 bases, and 19 bases lay between the germline ends. The germline gives CDR1 SGHAT, CDR2 FQNNGV. Written as DNA, the CDR3 is TGTGCCAGCAGCTACAACACGGGGAGCCTCGGCGGGGAGCTGTTTTTT. Amino acids: CASSYNTGSLGGELFF.

V usage is TRBV5-6 and J usage is TRBJ1-6; no clear D. Trimming removed 6 bases at V and 2 bases at J, with 15 bases between. From germline, CDR1 is SGHDT and CDR2 YYEEEE. This CDR3 is 16 amino acids long. The CDR3 here is CASTRLEATYNSPLHF. The CDR3 nucleotides are TGTGCCAGCACGCGCCTGGAGGCCACCTATAATTCACCCCTCCACTTT.